This passage covers 21 T cell receptor beta chains from one sample sequenced in a study of blood T cell repertoires in COVID-19 (dated by TCRdb to about 2020). To prepare the library, the immunoSEQ multiplex PCR assay was applied. Sourced from immuneACCESS, this table was stored by TCRdb with only in-frame sequences that have V and J called. A share of the clones is absent; for the studies checked, an unresolved V gene accounts for under half, and the remainder has no known explanation. The sample yields some 150,000 clones; under 85% were counted once. The ten largest account for about 1.2% of the sample. Sequences were obtained from peripheral blood. The receptors come from a man between 60 and 75 years old who had recovered from COVID-19.

This clone was observed a single time. The CDR3 here is CASSQNEGDEQFF. The CDR3 DNA reads TGTGCCAGCAGCCAGAACGAGGGCGATGAGCAGTTCTTC. The chain carries TRBV3-1 (or the pseudogene TRBV3-2) and TRBJ2-1; the D gene is possibly TRBD2 (5 bases). V was trimmed by 3 bases and J by 8 bases, leaving 11 bases between them. The CDR3 is 13 residues long. Germline V CDR1 and CDR2: LGHDT, YNNKEL (reference sequence).

The rearrangement joins TRBV6-6 to TRBJ1-2; possibly TRBD1 for D (6 bases). Per germline, CDR1 MNHNY and CDR2 SVGAGI (reference sequence). The V end lost 5 bases, the J end lost 2 bases, and 21 bases lay between the germline ends. The CDR3 is 17 amino acids. The CDR3 is CASSRGNPGHQNYGYTF. CDR3 bases: TGTGCCAGCAGTCGTGGTAACCCGGGACACCAAAACTATGGCTACACCTTC.

The CDR3 DNA follows: TGTGCCAGCAGTCAGACACAGGGACGAGAGACCCAGTACTTC. Translated: CASSQTQGRETQYF. The chain is built from TRBV6-5 and TRBJ2-5, with D possibly matching TRBD1 (6 bases). The CDR3 totals 14 residues. V lost 5 bases to trimming and J lost 4 bases, with 14 bases between them. Germline-derived CDR1 and CDR2 are MNHEY and SVGAGI.

The chain joins TRBV20-1 to TRBJ2-7; D ambiguous. The V and J ends lost 4 bases and 7 bases respectively, with 5 bases between them. CDR1 and CDR2 (germline): DFQATT, SNEGSKA (reference sequence). The CDR3 has 9 residues. The DNA of the CDR3 is TGCAGTGCTACTCAGGAGCAGTACTTC. As protein: CSATQEQYF.

This clone was recorded many times. This sample includes further DNA sequences coding for the same CDR3. J is TRBJ2-7 and V is TRBV5-6; tentative D call: TRBD2 (6 bases). The length of the CDR3 is 13 residues. Germline V CDR1 and CDR2: SGHDT, YYEEEE. V was shortened by 0 bases and J by 3 bases, with 7 bases between the two germline ends. The CDR3 bases are TGTGCCAGCAGCTTGGTGGGGGGCTACGAGCAGTACTTC. Amino acids: CASSLVGGYEQYF.

The CDR3 DNA is TGTGCCAGCAGCCTAGACACTAGCGGGTACAATGAGCAGTTCTTC. Its protein product is CASSLDTSGYNEQFF. The chain employs TRBV7-2 and TRBJ2-1, with TRBD2 matching 9 bases. The CDR3 has 15 residues. Germline V gene data show CDR1 as SGHTA and CDR2 as FQGNSA. J was trimmed by 4 bases and V by 5 bases; bases with no gene match: 6.

The chain has TRBV29-1 and TRBJ2-5; 7 bases match TRBD2. Germline lookup yields CDR1 SQVTM and CDR2 ANQGSEA. Trimming at V came to 6 bases and at J to 0 bases, leaving 16 bases not matched to a gene. The CDR3 loop spans 17 amino acids. In nucleotides, the CDR3 is TGCAGCGTCCCCCTGGGGGGGACCCGAGGATACCAAGAGACCCAGTACTTC. Translation gives CSVPLGGTRGYQETQYF.

The rearrangement joins TRBV11-2 to TRBJ2-1, with TRBD2 matching 11 bases. V was clipped by 5 bases and J by 7 bases; unmatched bases: 7. Germline CDR1 SGHAT, CDR2 FQNNGV. The CDR3 runs 15 residues. DNA of the CDR3: TGTGCCAGCAGCCCTCATAGCGGGGGGGAAAATGAGCAGTTCTTC. Translating gives CASSPHSGGENEQFF.

The genes are TRBV6-5 and TRBJ1-1, with TRBD1 matching over 7 bases. V lost 8 bases and J lost 3; bases outside the gene matches: 6. Looked up from germline, CDR1 is MNHEY and CDR2 is SVGAGI. The CDR3 contains 13 residues. As DNA, the CDR3 is TGTGCCAGCCCACGAGACAGGGACACTGAAGCTTTCTTT. Encoded protein: CASPRDRDTEAFF.

In this sample, this clone turned up a few times. The CDR3, as DNA: TGTGCCAGTAGTAATACAGGGACAGGGAACATTCAGTACTTC. This gives the protein CASSNTGTGNIQYF. This chain links TRBV19 with TRBJ2-4, with 9 bases that match TRBD1. Germline V CDR1 and CDR2: LNHDA, SQIVND (reference sequence). There are 14 residues in the CDR3. V was clipped by 4 bases and J by 7 bases; unmatched bases: 5.

V usage is TRBV20-1 and J usage is TRBJ1-2; no definite D call. CDR1 and CDR2 (germline): DFQATT, SNEGSKA (reference sequence). Trimming took off 7 bases at V and 5 bases at J, with 11 bases between the two ends. The CDR3 is 11 amino acids. CDR3 sequence: CSVADNYGYTF. CDR3 DNA: TGCAGTGTGGCAGACAATTATGGCTACACCTTC.

The chain has TRBV19 and TRBJ2-3, with D unclear. The ends were cut back, 4 bases at V and 1 base at J, with 6 bases in the middle. CDR3 length equals 13 residues. The germline V gene encodes CDR1 LNHDA and CDR2 SQIVND (reference sequence). The DNA for the CDR3 is TGTGCCAGTAGTACGACTCGCACAGATACGCAGTATTTT. Translation: CASSTTRTDTQYF.

This clone turned up a few times. The chain joins TRBV7-2 to TRBJ1-6; weak D call: TRBD1 (6 bases). Between the trimmed V and J ends, which lost 5 bases and 1 base, there was a span of 18 bases. Germline CDR1 and CDR2: SGHTA and FQGNSA. The CDR3 is 18 residues long. CDR3 sequence reads: CASSLGPRGGSYNSPLHF. CDR3 nucleotides: TGTGCCAGCAGCCTAGGGCCAAGGGGGGGATCCTATAATTCACCCCTCCACTTT.

The V and J genes are TRBV21-1 and TRBJ2-4; the table gives TRBD2 as D, unverified against the DNA. TRBV21-1 is described as a pseudogene. The CDR3 totals 16 residues. For the CDR3, the DNA is TGTGCCAGCAGCAAAAAGAGGGCTCGGGCCAAAAACATTCAGTACTTC. Encoded protein: CASSKKRARAKNIQYF.

This clone has a single count. The J gene is TRBJ1-1, the V gene TRBV11-2, with D possibly being TRBD1 (5 bases). The ends were cut back, 5 bases at V and 1 base at J, with 14 bases in the middle. The CDR3 totals 15 residues. Germline values: CDR1 SGHAT, CDR2 FQNNGV. CDR3 sequence (DNA): TGTGCCAGCAGCCGTTCGACACAGGAGAACACTGAAGCTTTCTTT. Residues: CASSRSTQENTEAFF.

This clone showed up just once. This chain joins TRBV6-2 or TRBV6-3 and TRBJ1-5, with TRBD1 identical over 7 bases. J was trimmed by 0 bases and V by 5 bases; bases with no gene match: 7. The germline gives CDR1 MNHEY, CDR2 SVGEGT. CDR3 size: 16 residues. The CDR3 DNA is TGTGCCAGCAGTCAACGGACAGGAAGTAGCAATCAGCCCCAGCATTTT. Translation: CASSQRTGSSNQPQHF.

This clone has a single count. The chain combines TRBV6-6 with TRBJ1-6; D may be TRBD1 (6 bases). The CDR3 length is 14 residues. Per germline, CDR1 MNHNY and CDR2 SVGAGI (reference sequence). Trimming took 5 bases from V and 7 from J, leaving 12 bases between them. The DNA of the CDR3 is TGTGCCAGCAGTCCCGACAGGACAAATTCACCCCTCCACTTT. It is translated as CASSPDRTNSPLHF.

V usage is TRBV5-4 and J usage is TRBJ1-1; D unresolved. Trimming took off 0 bases at V and 1 base at J, with 7 bases between the two ends. CDR1 SGHNT and CDR2 YYREEE come from the germline V gene (reference sequence). CDR3 size: 14 residues. CDR3 DNA: TGTGCCAGCAGCTTGGTGTCCTCGAACACTGAAGCTTTCTTT. This translates into CASSLVSSNTEAFF.

This clone was observed once. The V gene is TRBV19, the J gene TRBJ2-1, with D possibly matching TRBD2 (7 bases). Germline V gene data show CDR1 as LNHDA and CDR2 as SQIVND (reference sequence). V dropped 0 bases and J dropped 3 bases, with 12 bases sitting between them. The CDR3 length is 16 residues. In DNA, the CDR3 is TGTGCCAGTAGTATAGAACGGGGGGCCTTCTACAATGAGCAGTTCTTC. This translates into CASSIERGAFYNEQFF. Variable domain in full (rest from reference TRBV19 and TRBJ2-1): DGGITQSPKYLFRKEGQNVTLSCEQNLNHDAMYWYRQDPGQGLRLIYYSQIVNDFQKGDIAEGYSVSREKKESFPLTVTSAQKNPTAFYLCASSIERGAFYNEQFFGPGTRLTVL.

The chain recombines TRBV7-9 with TRBJ2-5, with 7 bases aligning to TRBD2. Germline CDR1 SEHNR, CDR2 FQNEAQ (reference sequence). J gave up 5 bases and V 3 bases, and 3 bases lay outside the gene matches. CDR3 length: 13 residues. CDR3 DNA: TGTGCCAGCAGCTTCGGGGGGTTGGAGACCCAGTACTTC. Amino acids: CASSFGGLETQYF.

V gene TRBV12-3 or TRBV12-4 combines with J gene TRBJ2-3; D gene uncertain. This CDR3 has 12 residues. Trimming stripped 0 bases from V and 10 bases from J, with 8 bases between. The CDR3 loop is CASSLAVTAQYF. In DNA form, the CDR3 reads TGTGCCAGCAGTTTAGCGGTAACAGCGCAGTATTTT.